This passage covers 22 T cell receptor beta chains from one sample sequenced in a study of beta chain features in type 1 diabetes. Their antigens remain unidentified. Whole-study findings and limits: In every one of the four CD4+ subsets, TCRB CDR3s were moderately but significantly shorter in Type 1 diabetes patients.

TCRB transcripts that were expressed got sequenced, as all of the isolated RNA had been reverse transcribed. Some clones are missing from TCRdb's copy, which holds only in-frame ones; the method was immunoSEQ multiplex PCR. The sample carries more than 95,000 clones, around a sixth recorded once. Sequenced: central memory CD4+ T cells from blood. Receptors originate from a man in his late teens or twenties with type 1 diabetes.

The rearrangement links TRBV2 to TRBJ2-7; weak D call: TRBD2 (6 bases). Germline V gene data show CDR1 as SNHLY and CDR2 as FYNNEI. Trimming removed 5 bases at V and 3 bases at J, with 17 bases between. CDR3 size: 15 residues. CDR3 in DNA: TGTGCCAGCAGTCCCCCTCGGGACTGGATCTACGAGCAGTACTTC. Protein product: CASSPPRDWIYEQYF.

The chain has TRBV30 and TRBJ2-7; D not certain. The CDR3 runs to 15 residues. CDR1 and CDR2 from the germline V gene are GTSNPN and SVGIG (reference sequence). The V end lost 5 bases, the J end lost 7 bases, and 24 bases lay between the germline ends. The CDR3 sequence is CAWAPPRSESLEQYF. The CDR3 region has the DNA TGTGCCTGGGCACCACCTCGGAGTGAGTCTTTGGAGCAGTACTTC.

The CDR3 loop is CASRRVAGYNEQFF. CDR3 in DNA: TGTGCCAGCCGTCGGGTAGCGGGCTACAATGAGCAGTTCTTC. V is TRBV18 and J is TRBJ2-1; 7 bases map to TRBD2. The germline gives CDR1 KGHSH, CDR2 LQKENI. Unmatched junction bases numbered 7, after V lost 8 bases and J lost 3 bases. The CDR3 consists of 14 residues.

The rearrangement uses TRBV28 and TRBJ1-2, with D possibly TRBD1 on 6 matching bases. CDR1 is MDHEN and CDR2 is SYDVKM in the germline V gene. V shed 5 bases and J shed 4 bases, with 14 bases lying between them. The CDR3 is made up of 14 amino acids. CDR3 coding DNA: TGTGCCAGCAGTCAGACAGGCCCAACCTATGGCTACACCTTC. This translates into CASSQTGPTYGYTF.

A note on this clone: This same CDR3 is encoded by further DNA sequences in the sample. The V gene is TRBV4-3, the J gene TRBJ2-7, with TRBD1 matching 11 bases. Germline V gene sequence: CDR1 LGHNA, CDR2 YSLEER. The CDR3 is 16 residues long. After removal of 3 bases from V and 3 bases from J, the junction contained 7 bases not matched to a gene. The chain's CDR3 is CASSQGTGTGGYEQYF. In nucleotides, the CDR3 is TGCGCCAGCAGCCAGGGGACCGGGACAGGGGGCTACGAGCAGTACTTC.

The V and J genes are TRBV30 and TRBJ1-1, with D uncertain. Per germline, CDR1 GTSNPN and CDR2 SVGIG (reference sequence). The CDR3 runs to 14 residues. Trimming took off 0 bases at V and 0 bases at J, with 8 bases between the two ends. The CDR3 region has the DNA TGTGCCTGGAGTGTAAATAAATTGAACACTGAAGCTTTCTTT. Translating it yields CAWSVNKLNTEAFF. The complete variable domain, with remaining parts taken from reference TRBV30 and TRBJ1-1, reads SQTIHQWPATLVQPVGSPLSLECTVEGTSNPNLYWYRQAAGRGLQLLFYSVGIGQISSEVPQNLSASRPQDRQFILSSKKLLLSDSGFYLCAWSVNKLNTEAFFGQGTRLTVV.

In this sample, this clone turned up a few times. The chain uses TRBV30 and TRBJ2-7; possibly TRBD2 for D (6 bases). The CDR3 runs to 15 residues. V lost 1 base and J 6 bases, leaving 19 bases between the germline ends. Germline CDR1 GTSNPN, CDR2 SVGIG (reference sequence). The CDR3 bases are TGTGCCTGGAGTGACGGGAGACTTGGTTTCGGCGAGCAGTACTTC. Protein: CAWSDGRLGFGEQYF.

There are a few counts of this clone. The chain joins TRBV7-8 to TRBJ2-4, with D possibly being TRBD2 (6 bases). The length of the CDR3 is 15 residues. V was shortened by 11 bases and J by 5 bases, with 22 bases between the two germline ends. Germline assignment: CDR1 SGHVS and CDR2 FQNEAQ. The CDR3: CAPTDLLGGQNIQYF. In DNA form, the CDR3 reads TGTGCCCCAACGGATTTACTTGGAGGGCAAAACATTCAGTACTTC.

This clone has only a few counts. The chain combines TRBV2 with TRBJ1-4; D is ambiguous. V lost 7 bases, J lost 8 bases, and 14 bases lay in between. From germline, CDR1 is SNHLY and CDR2 FYNNEI. This CDR3 is built from 13 residues. The CDR3 loop is CASNPSGEEKLFF. DNA for the CDR3: TGTGCCAGCAATCCTTCGGGTGAGGAAAAACTGTTTTTT.

The sample holds a few counts of this clone. A far larger clone is off by one base, so a read error is likely. This chain links TRBV30 with TRBJ1-2; D gene ambiguous. V was cut by 2 bases and J by 4 bases, with 8 bases left in between. Looked up from germline, CDR1 is GTSNPN and CDR2 is SVGIG (reference sequence). The CDR3 covers 12 residues. As DNA, the CDR3 is TGTGCCTGGAGTCCCGGATTCTATGGCTACACCTTC. Translated, it gives CAWSPGFYGYTF.

This clone was seen many times. The V and J genes are TRBV18 and TRBJ2-7, with 7 bases matching TRBD1. This CDR3 spans 14 amino acids. CDR1 and CDR2 from the germline V gene are KGHSH and LQKENI. With 3 bases clipped from V and 2 bases from J, the junction kept 4 bases outside the gene matches. The CDR3 nucleotides read TGTGCCAGCTCACCCGTGGACAGGACCTACGAGCAGTACTTC. It is translated as CASSPVDRTYEQYF.

The chain has TRBV10-2 and TRBJ2-1; weak D call: TRBD1 (5 bases). The CDR3 spans 14 residues. The V and J ends lost 5 bases and 6 bases respectively, with 14 bases between them. Germline V gene data show CDR1 as WSHSY and CDR2 as SAAADI. The CDR3 reads CASSSPRGGNEQFF. The CDR3 DNA reads as TGCGCCAGCAGTTCACCTAGGGGTGGCAATGAGCAGTTCTTC.

This clone showed up just a few times. V is TRBV18 and J is TRBJ2-3; D perhaps matches TRBD1 (5 bases). CDR1 KGHSH and CDR2 LQKENI come from the germline V gene. V lost 5 bases and J 2 bases, leaving 17 bases between the germline ends. CDR3 length: 16 amino acids. The CDR3 here is CASSILQVLDTDTQYF. CDR3 coding DNA: TGTGCCAGCTCAATCTTACAGGTCTTGGACACAGATACGCAGTATTTT.

The chain carries TRBV9 and TRBJ2-4; 7 bases map to TRBD1. From germline, CDR1 is SGDLS and CDR2 YYNGEE. The CDR3 runs to 15 residues. V gave up 4 bases and J gave up 7 bases; unmatched junction bases: 11. In DNA, the CDR3 is TGTGCCAGCAGCCCCGACCCAGGGGGTTTTAACATTCAGTACTTC. Its protein is CASSPDPGGFNIQYF.

This clone was counted only a few times. V is TRBV7-2 and J is TRBJ1-3, with D hard to call. In germline, CDR1 is SGHTA, CDR2 FQGNSA. Trimming removed 3 bases from V and 4 bases from J, with 4 bases in between. There are 12 residues in the CDR3. CDR3 protein: CASSFSGNTIYF. CDR3 coding DNA: TGTGCCAGCAGCTTCTCCGGAAACACCATATATTTT. Supplemented by reference TRBV7-2 and TRBJ1-3, the full variable domain reads GAGVSQSPSNKVTEKGKDVELRCDPISGHTALYWYRQSLGQGLEFLIYFQGNSAPDKSGLPSDRFSAERTGGSVSTLTIQRTQQEDSAVYLCASSFSGNTIYFGEGSWLTVV.

This clone appeared a few times. J is TRBJ2-2 and V is TRBV5-1; D remains ambiguous. This CDR3 is 15 amino acids long. With 6 bases removed from V and 1 base from J, the gap between germline ends came to 13 bases. Germline CDR1 SGHRS, CDR2 YFSETQ. This CDR3 reads CASTSPGLNTGELFF. CDR3 DNA: TGCGCCAGCACCTCTCCAGGTCTGAACACCGGGGAGCTGTTTTTT.

The rearrangement uses TRBV30 and TRBJ2-6; D is unclear. Trimming cost V 3 bases and J 2 bases, with 2 bases left between them. The CDR3 covers 12 residues. Looked up from germline, CDR1 is GTSNPN and CDR2 is SVGIG (reference sequence). The CDR3: CAWRTGANVLTF. The CDR3 bases are TGTGCCTGGAGGACTGGGGCCAACGTCCTGACTTTC.

The table lists this clone with a few counts. The CDR3 coding sequence is TGTGCCAGCAGCTTCGGGCAGTTTAATGAAAAACTGTTTTTT. Protein product: CASSFGQFNEKLFF. The genes are TRBV7-2 and TRBJ1-4; no definite D call. This CDR3 comprises 14 residues. Trimming took off 3 bases at V and 4 bases at J, with 9 bases between the two ends. Germline values: CDR1 SGHTA, CDR2 FQGNSA.

The chain joins TRBV2 to TRBJ1-1; D possibly corresponds to TRBD1 (5 bases). Per germline, CDR1 SNHLY and CDR2 FYNNEI. The ends were cut back, 8 bases at V and 0 bases at J, with 7 bases in the middle. The CDR3 is 12 residues long. CDR3 sequence (DNA): TGTGCCAGCCCGGGGGTGAACACTGAAGCTTTCTTT. It encodes CASPGVNTEAFF. Looking up the rest from reference TRBV2 and TRBJ1-1 gives the full variable domain: EPEVTQTPSHQVTQMGQEVILRCVPISNHLYFYWYRQILGQKVEFLVSFYNNEISEKSEIFDDQFSVERPDGSNFTLKIRSTKLEDSAMYFCASPGVNTEAFFGQGTRLTVV.

V usage is TRBV28 and J usage is TRBJ2-1; TRBD2 agrees at 8 bases. The CDR3 loop spans 17 amino acids. V shed 5 bases, J shed 3 bases, and the junction held 12 bases outside the gene matches. Germline CDR1 is MDHEN and CDR2 is SYDVKM. The CDR3 loop reads CASSRGPERGNYNEQFF. The CDR3 nucleotides read TGTGCCAGCAGTCGAGGCCCTGAGCGGGGGAACTACAATGAGCAGTTCTTC. Full variable domain (rest looked up from reference TRBV28 and TRBJ2-1): DVKVTQSSRYLVKRTGEKVFLECVQDMDHENMFWYRQDPGLGLRLIYFSYDVKMKEKGDIPEGYSVSREKKERFSLILESASTNQTSMYLCASSRGPERGNYNEQFFGPGTRLTVL.

By sample fraction, this clone is medium-sized. This specimen includes other DNA sequences encoding the same CDR3. V gene TRBV27 combines with J gene TRBJ2-7, with TRBD2 matching over 12 bases. The CDR3 extends over 15 amino acids. Germline-derived CDR1 and CDR2 are MNHEY and SMNVEV (reference sequence). The V segment lost 7 bases and the J segment 0 bases; nucleotides outside the gene matches: 4. CDR3 in amino acids: CASNRLAGVSYEQYF. Written as DNA, the CDR3 is TGTGCCAGCAACCGACTAGCGGGAGTCTCCTACGAGCAGTACTTC.

This clone was detected only a few times. This chain links TRBV30 with TRBJ2-7; possibly TRBD1 for D (5 bases). V was cut by 1 base and J by 2 bases, with 9 bases left in between. Germline assignment: CDR1 GTSNPN and CDR2 SVGIG (reference sequence). The CDR3 loop spans 13 amino acids. CDR3 coding DNA: TGTGCCTGGAGTGCACAGGCTACCTACGAGCAGTACTTC. It codes for CAWSAQATYEQYF.